This TCR beta chain was captured by sequencing in a study of spatial heterogeneity in lung cancer. Regarding the study as a whole: For expanded intratumoral alpha and beta TCRs, counts tracked tumor mutation counts. Coverage of tumor T cells, by estimate, reached roughly 7% for alpha chains and more than 11% for beta chains. Numbers of ubiquitous and regional expanded TCRs tracked ubiquitous and regional nonsynonymous mutation counts, respectively.

MiXCR, run by TCRdb on the 5' RACE reads, gives a single entry per CDR3 protein. The table records 13,000 or so distinct CDR3 sequences, roughly 2.9% of them present only once. As for time point: sample taken at primary tumor resection. The donors comprised roughly 71 untreated early-stage non-small cell lung cancer patients. V shed 5 bases and J shed 2 bases, with 7 bases lying between them. CDR3 size: 12 residues. This clonotype was seen repeatedly, ten times or more. Its antigen is unknown. The sample was lung tumor tissue, taken at surgery. This rearrangement joins TRBV12-3 or TRBV12-4 to TRBJ2-7; the D is unclear. This TCR was sampled from a male donor with early-stage non-small cell lung cancer. DNA for the CDR3: TGTGCCAGCAGTAGGGCCCCCTACGAGCAGTACTTC. Translating gives CASSRAPYEQYF.